Listed here are 15 T cell receptor beta chains from one sample, sequenced in a study of cytomegalovirus exposure and HLA in healthy donors (dated by TCRdb to the late 2010s). The library was made by the immunoSEQ multiplex PCR assay. For the multiplex PCR, a mixture combining 60 forward primers for TCR Vbeta segments and 13 reverse primers for TCR Jbeta segments was used. TCRdb took this table from immuneACCESS and kept in-frame rearrangements with V and J called. Such tables lack part of the clones; where checked against another copy, unresolved V genes explain under half of the gap, and the rest is unexplained. Here the sample has roughly 130,000 clones; 66% occur a single time. Of the sample, more than 1.5% falls within the top ten clones. The sequencing input was PBMCs. These receptors were obtained from a man aged 18-30 years in good health and CMV-seronegative.

This sequence joins TRBV19 and TRBJ1-2; D is possibly TRBD1 (5 bases). CDR1 is LNHDA, CDR2 SQIVND, per germline (reference sequence). The V gene lost 4 bases and the J gene lost 4 bases, with 16 bases spanning the gap. The CDR3 is 15 residues long. CDR3 in amino acids: CASSTESGQIYGYTF. In DNA, the CDR3 is TGTGCCAGTAGTACCGAATCAGGGCAGATCTATGGCTACACCTTC.

V is TRBV28 and J is TRBJ2-3; 8 bases are a match to TRBD2. J gave up 4 bases and V 2 bases, and 5 bases lay outside the gene matches. The CDR3 loop spans 15 amino acids. CDR1 is MDHEN, CDR2 SYDVKM, per germline. The CDR3 region has the DNA TGTGCCAGCAGTTTACAGCGGGAGTTACCAGATACGCAGTATTTT. This sequence encodes CASSLQRELPDTQYF.

This clone was observed a handful of times. The chain is built from TRBV5-6 and TRBJ1-4; TRBD1 agrees at 7 bases. The J segment lost 13 bases and the V segment lost 2 bases, leaving 20 bases of the junction unmatched. Germline assignment: CDR1 SGHDT and CDR2 YYEEEE. The length of the CDR3 is 17 residues. The CDR3 loop reads CASSFTSGTANEKSLFF. CDR3 bases: TGTGCCAGCAGCTTTACATCCGGGACAGCAAATGAAAAATCACTGTTTTTT.

Only a few counts were recorded for this clone. The chain couples TRBV29-1 to TRBJ1-3, with D perhaps matching TRBD1 (6 bases). V dropped 1 base and J dropped 2 bases, with 9 bases sitting between them. CDR1 is SQVTM, CDR2 ANQGSEA, per germline. This CDR3 region has 14 residues. Here the CDR3 DNA reads TGCAGCGTTGAAGTGTGGGACACTGGAAACACCATATATTTT. This encodes CSVEVWDTGNTIYF.

The rearrangement joins TRBV11-2 to TRBJ2-7, with 8 bases aligning to TRBD2. The CDR3 covers 16 residues. The V and J ends lost 5 bases and 3 bases, in that order; junction bases with no gene match: 12. Germline loops: CDR1 SGHAT, CDR2 FQNNGV. The CDR3, as DNA: TGTGCCAGCAGCCCCGGCTGGGGGGCGGGAGGCTACGAGCAGTACTTC. Its protein product is CASSPGWGAGGYEQYF.

This chain uses TRBV28 with TRBJ1-2; weak D call: TRBD1 (5 bases). Germline values: CDR1 MDHEN, CDR2 SYDVKM. Trimming took 7 bases from V and 5 from J, leaving 17 bases between them. The CDR3 sequence is 14 residues long. In DNA, the CDR3 is TGTGCCAGCAACCCGGGCGCGGGGGGATATGGCTACACCTTC. Its protein is CASNPGAGGYGYTF.

Comments on this clone: The junction departs from germline at one end; a sequencing error may be responsible. The chain couples TRBV25-1 to TRBJ1-2; 7 bases fit TRBD1. CDR3 length: 12 residues. Germline V gene sequence: CDR1 MGHDK, CDR2 SYGVNS. The CDR3 loop reads CASSETGTGYPF. For the CDR3, the DNA is TGTGCCAGCAGTGAGACAGGGACGGGCTACCCCTTC.

Only a few counts were recorded for this clone. V gene TRBV7-8 combines with J gene TRBJ1-1, with 8 bases lining up with TRBD1. This CDR3 has 13 residues. Germline values: CDR1 SGHVS, CDR2 FQNEAQ. Losses at the gene ends were 5 bases for V and 4 bases for J; bases not matched to a gene: 3. CDR3 amino acids: CASSLTGATEAFF. For the CDR3, the DNA is TGTGCCAGCAGCCTGACAGGGGCCACTGAAGCTTTCTTT.

J is TRBJ2-1 and V is TRBV6-1, with 12 bases lining up with TRBD2. This CDR3 contains 15 residues. V gave up 2 bases and J gave up 9 bases; unmatched junction bases: 5. CDR1 is MNHNS, CDR2 SASEGT, per germline. CDR3 in DNA: TGTGCCAGCAGTGAACCTAGCGGGGGGGCTCGTGAGCAGTTCTTC. This gives the protein CASSEPSGGAREQFF.

This clone has more than one count but fewer than ten. The CDR3 reads CSVSSTDTQYF. The DNA of the CDR3 is TGCAGCGTTTCGAGCACAGATACGCAGTATTTT. The chain joins TRBV29-1 to TRBJ2-3; D call uncertain. This CDR3 contains 11 residues. Trimming removed 5 bases from V and 0 bases from J, with 3 bases in between. From germline, CDR1 is SQVTM and CDR2 ANQGSEA.

The chain recombines TRBV9 with TRBJ2-2; D may be TRBD1 (5 bases). The CDR3 sequence is 14 residues long. CDR1 is SGDLS, CDR2 YYNGEE, per germline. The V and J ends lost 4 bases and 3 bases respectively, with 10 bases between them. CDR3 sequence reads: CASSKGDHTGELFF. The CDR3 nucleotides are TGTGCCAGCAGCAAAGGGGATCACACCGGGGAGCTGTTTTTT.

The rearrangement links TRBV2 to TRBJ1-2; 11 bases match TRBD1. CDR3 length: 16 amino acids. The junction had 16 bases not matched to a gene; V was cut back by 8 bases and J by 8 bases. Germline CDR1 is SNHLY and CDR2 is FYNNEI. In nucleotides, the CDR3 is TGTGCCAGCGATGGGGACAGGGGGGCGGAGAGTCAGGGCTACACCTTC. Its translation is CASDGDRGAESQGYTF.

This chain joins TRBV6-6 and TRBJ2-2; a weak D match, TRBD2 (6 bases). The length of the CDR3 is 14 residues. Trimming pared 4 bases from V and 6 bases from J, leaving 12 bases between. CDR1 is MNHNY, CDR2 SVGAGI, per germline (reference sequence). DNA for the CDR3: TGTGCCAGCAGTTTTTCTGCGGGGCCCGGGGAGCTGTTTTTT. Protein: CASSFSAGPGELFF.

The rearrangement uses TRBV20-1 and TRBJ2-3; D gene unclear. With 5 bases removed from V and 11 bases from J, the gap between germline ends came to 11 bases. Germline CDR1 and CDR2: DFQATT and SNEGSKA (reference sequence). This CDR3 is 10 amino acids long. In DNA, the CDR3 is TGCAGTGCTCAGGCAATAGTGCAGTATTTT. It translates to CSAQAIVQYF.

This clone was counted between two and nine times. This chain uses TRBV9 with TRBJ2-3; 7 bases line up with TRBD2. Trimming took 4 bases from V and 1 from J; bases not matched to a gene: 9. CDR1 SGDLS and CDR2 YYNGEE come from the germline V gene. The CDR3 totals 16 residues. The CDR3 nucleotides are TGTGCCAGCAGCCTTATCGCGGGGGTCGGCACAGATACGCAGTATTTT. It yields the protein CASSLIAGVGTDTQYF.